Each of the 18 T cell receptor beta chains below was sequenced from the same sample in a study of blood T cell repertoires in COVID-19. The method was immunoSEQ multiplex PCR; TCRdb's version includes in-frame clones alone and lacks a portion of them. The table has 150,000 to 200,000 clones, more than 70% seen once. Sample: peripheral blood. These receptors were taken from a woman in her 30s with acute or convalescent COVID-19.

This sequence joins TRBV14 and TRBJ2-3, with D perhaps TRBD2 (6 bases). CDR1 and CDR2 (germline): SGHDN, FVKESK. Trimming removed 0 bases from V and 5 bases from J, with 15 bases in between. The CDR3 runs to 16 residues. The CDR3 DNA is TGTGCCAGCAGCCAAGACGACCCGGGAGAGGAAGATACGCAGTATTTT. This encodes CASSQDDPGEEDTQYF. The full variable domain, its missing parts supplied by reference TRBV14 and TRBJ2-3, is EAGVTQFPSHSVIEKGQTVTLRCDPISGHDNLYWYRRVMGKEIKFLLHFVKESKQDESGMPNNRFLAERTGGTYSTLKVQPAELEDSGVYFCASSQDDPGEEDTQYFGPGTRLTVL.

J is TRBJ2-3 and V is TRBV12-3 or TRBV12-4; D is perhaps TRBD2 (6 bases). The CDR3 totals 13 residues. Trimming took off 9 bases at V and 1 base at J, with 11 bases between the two ends. The CDR3 nucleotides are TGTGCCAGTCGGCCTAGCGGCACAGATACGCAGTATTTT. Its translation: CASRPSGTDTQYF.

V and J are TRBV7-9 and TRBJ2-7, with 10 positions matching TRBD2. Germline CDR1 reads SEHNR; CDR2 reads FQNEAQ (reference sequence). This CDR3 is 13 amino acids long. Trimming removed 9 bases from V and 3 bases from J; junction bases left unmatched: 5. The CDR3 protein is CASTLAGSYEQYF. CDR3 coding DNA: TGTGCCAGTACACTAGCGGGGAGCTACGAGCAGTACTTC.

A note on this clone: The junction differs from germline at one of its ends, possibly a read error. This chain links TRBV11-3 with TRBJ2-3; no clear D. The CDR3 has 12 amino acids. The V gene's germline CDR1 is SGHNT and CDR2 YENEEA. The chain's CDR3 is CASSSPTDTQYF. CDR3 bases: TGTGCAAGCAGCAGCCCCACAGATACGCAGTATTTT.

V and J are TRBV5-1 and TRBJ2-3; possible D gene TRBD2, 6 bases. The germline gives CDR1 SGHRS, CDR2 YFSETQ. The CDR3 runs 15 residues. Trimming removed 7 bases from V and 0 bases from J, with 15 bases in between. The CDR3 DNA reads as TGCGCCAGCGTACCTTCGGGAGAAAGCACAGATACGCAGTATTTT. Translation: CASVPSGESTDTQYF.

The chain is built from TRBV5-1 and TRBJ2-3; 9 bases match TRBD1. The CDR3 totals 14 residues. Germline V gives CDR1 SGHRS, CDR2 YFSETQ. V lost 4 bases to trimming and J lost 4 bases; unmatched junction nucleotides: 4. The CDR3 nucleotides read TGCGCCAGCAGCGACGACAGGGGGGCAGATACGCAGTATTTT. Translating it yields CASSDDRGADTQYF.

V is TRBV15 and J is TRBJ2-3; no clear D. Per the germline V gene, CDR1 is LNHNV and CDR2 is YYDKDF (reference sequence). V lost 0 bases and J lost 1, with 5 bases in between. This CDR3 is 14 amino acids long. As DNA, the CDR3 is TGTGCCACCAGCAGAGATTCGGGCACAGATACGCAGTATTTT. It yields the protein CATSRDSGTDTQYF. The full variable domain, completed using reference TRBV15 and TRBJ2-3, is DAMVIQNPRYQVTQFGKPVTLSCSQTLNHNVMYWYQQKSSQAPKLLFHYYDKDFNNEADTPDNFQSRRPNTSFCFLDIRSPGLGDTAMYLCATSRDSGTDTQYFGPGTRLTVL.

This clone was recorded once. This chain links TRBV18 with TRBJ1-1; D unclear. Trimming shortened V by 6 bases and J by 6 bases, and 17 bases separated the two germline ends. This CDR3 has 14 amino acids. Germline V gene sequence: CDR1 KGHSH, CDR2 LQKENI. CDR3: CASSPRTTGAEAFF. The CDR3 DNA reads TGTGCCAGCTCTCCCCGGACGACCGGGGCTGAAGCTTTCTTT.

V is TRBV9 and J is TRBJ2-3; 7 positions match TRBD2. The CDR3 covers 15 residues. Germline V gene data show CDR1 as SGDLS and CDR2 as YYNGEE. J gave up 7 bases and V 0 bases, and 8 bases lay outside the gene matches. The DNA for the CDR3 is TGTGCCAGCAGCGTAGTAACGGGAGGCAGGAATACGCAGTATTTT. Translated: CASSVVTGGRNTQYF.

This clone showed up just once. This chain uses TRBV5-5 with TRBJ1-4; no firm D call. Germline V CDR1 and CDR2: SGHKS, YYEKEE (reference sequence). This CDR3 is built from 15 residues. Trimming stripped 0 bases from V and 4 bases from J, with 10 bases between. The DNA of the CDR3 is TGTGCCAGCAGCTTGGTTCGGTCCGGTAATGAAAAACTGTTTTTT. Protein sequence: CASSLVRSGNEKLFF. Full variable domain (missing parts from reference TRBV5-5 and TRBJ1-4): DAGVTQSPTHLIKTRGQQVTLRCSPISGHKSVSWYQQVLGQGPQFIFQYYEKEERGRGNFPDRFSARQFPNYSSELNVNALLLGDSALYLCASSLVRSGNEKLFFGSGTQLSVL.

The gene calls are TRBV7-2 and TRBJ2-1; no clear D. This CDR3 spans 11 amino acids. Trimming took 1 base from V and 9 from J, leaving 4 bases between them. Germline CDR1 and CDR2: SGHTA and FQGNSA. The CDR3 region is CASSLGGEQFF. The CDR3 nucleotides read TGTGCCAGCAGCTTAGGAGGTGAGCAGTTCTTC.

This chain uses TRBV6-6 with TRBJ2-1; D gene uncertain. V dropped 6 bases and J dropped 6 bases, with 9 bases sitting between them. CDR3 length equals 12 residues. Germline V gives CDR1 MNHNY, CDR2 SVGAGI (reference sequence). CDR3 residues: CASRPTVNEQFF. As DNA, the CDR3 is TGTGCCAGCAGGCCCACTGTCAATGAGCAGTTCTTC.

The chain recombines TRBV14 with TRBJ2-1, with D unclear. The germline gives CDR1 SGHDN, CDR2 FVKESK. V lost 5 bases and J lost 7, with 9 bases in between. There are 12 residues in the CDR3. The CDR3 loop reads CASSTTPNEQFF. The CDR3, as DNA: TGTGCCAGCAGCACAACGCCTAATGAGCAGTTCTTC. Looking up the rest from reference TRBV14 and TRBJ2-1 gives the full variable domain: EAGVTQFPSHSVIEKGQTVTLRCDPISGHDNLYWYRRVMGKEIKFLLHFVKESKQDESGMPNNRFLAERTGGTYSTLKVQPAELEDSGVYFCASSTTPNEQFFGPGTRLTVL.

This chain joins TRBV30 and TRBJ2-7; a weak D match, TRBD1 (6 bases). The CDR3 is 12 residues long. V lost 4 bases, J lost 0 bases, and 7 bases lay in between. The germline gives CDR1 GTSNPN, CDR2 SVGIG (reference sequence). The CDR3 here is CAWKGGSYEQYF. CDR3 DNA: TGTGCCTGGAAAGGGGGCTCCTACGAGCAGTACTTC.

The J gene is TRBJ2-5, the V gene TRBV29-1; 7 bases are a match to TRBD1. This CDR3 is built from 15 residues. Germline V gene sequence: CDR1 SQVTM, CDR2 ANQGSEA. Trimming took 6 bases from V and 4 from J; bases not matched to a gene: 14. The CDR3 region has the DNA TGCAGCGTCACTCGGGACAGTTTAGGGCGAGAGACCCAGTACTTC. The encoded protein is CSVTRDSLGRETQYF. The entire variable domain, with the rest obtained from reference TRBV29-1 and TRBJ2-5, is as follows: SAVISQKPSRDICQRGTSLTIQCQVDSQVTMMFWYRQQPGQSLTLIATANQGSEATYESGFVIDKFPISRPNLTFSTLTVSNMSPEDSSIYLCSVTRDSLGRETQYFGPGTRLLVL.

This chain joins TRBV6-5 and TRBJ2-1; TRBD2 matches at 9 bases. In germline, CDR1 is MNHEY, CDR2 SVGAGI. The junction had 5 bases not matched to a gene; V was cut back by 8 bases and J by 3 bases. The CDR3 has 14 amino acids. CDR3 sequence (DNA): TGTGCCAGCGGGGTTAGCGGGAGCTACAATGAGCAGTTCTTC. It yields the protein CASGVSGSYNEQFF.

The rearrangement uses TRBV28 and TRBJ2-7, with D tentatively TRBD1 (6 bases). The germline CDR1 and CDR2 sequences are MDHEN and SYDVKM. The CDR3 is made up of 14 amino acids. V was pared by 6 bases and J by 2 bases, with 14 bases between. The CDR3 nucleotides are TGTGCCAGCAGACAGACAGGTTCCACCTACGAGCAGTACTTC. It yields the protein CASRQTGSTYEQYF.

J is TRBJ2-2 and V is TRBV14; D not certain. The CDR3 length is 13 residues. V was trimmed by 3 bases and J by 5 bases, leaving 7 bases between them. Germline CDR1 SGHDN, CDR2 FVKESK. This CDR3 is CASSHFGTGELFF. For the CDR3, the DNA is TGTGCCAGCAGCCATTTCGGGACCGGGGAGCTGTTTTTT. The variable domain in full, with the rest retrieved from reference TRBV14 and TRBJ2-2, is EAGVTQFPSHSVIEKGQTVTLRCDPISGHDNLYWYRRVMGKEIKFLLHFVKESKQDESGMPNNRFLAERTGGTYSTLKVQPAELEDSGVYFCASSHFGTGELFFGEGSRLTVL.